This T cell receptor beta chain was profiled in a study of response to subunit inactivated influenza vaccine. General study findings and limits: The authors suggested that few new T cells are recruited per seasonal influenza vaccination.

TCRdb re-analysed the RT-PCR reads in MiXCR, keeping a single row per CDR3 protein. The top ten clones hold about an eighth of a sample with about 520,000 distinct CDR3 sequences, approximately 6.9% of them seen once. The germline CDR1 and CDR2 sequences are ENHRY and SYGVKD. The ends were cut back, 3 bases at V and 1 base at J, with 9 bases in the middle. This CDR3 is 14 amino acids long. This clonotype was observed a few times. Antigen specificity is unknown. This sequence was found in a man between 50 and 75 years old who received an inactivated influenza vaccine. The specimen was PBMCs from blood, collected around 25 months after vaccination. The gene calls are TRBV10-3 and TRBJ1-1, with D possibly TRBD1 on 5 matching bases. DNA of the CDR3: TGTGCCATCAGTGACCCAGGGAGGAACACTGAAGCTTTCTTT. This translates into CAISDPGRNTEAFF.